The subject of this entry is one TCR beta chain. Per germline, CDR1 MDHEN and CDR2 SYDVKM. Trimming cost V 6 bases and J 4 bases; bases outside gene matches: 7. CDR3 size: 14 residues. The record originates from a study of T cells in Graves' hyperthyroidism and ophthalmopathy. PBMCs stemmed from over 7.5 ml fresh peripheral blood. TCR beta CDR3 region amplification was performed from RNA transcripts. Initially, a first-round RT-PCR of the TCR CDR3 employed the HTBI primer set. TCRdb processed the multiplex PCR reads anew with MiXCR; each CDR3 protein has one entry. The repertoire holds 690,000 or so distinct CDR3 sequences, 15% to 20% seen once, with around 15% in the top ten.

The sample comprised blood. The origin of this receptor is a woman in her fifties or sixties with Graves' hyperthyroidism that later progressed to Graves' ophthalmopathy. The chain is built from TRBV28 and TRBJ2-7, with 9 bases aligning to TRBD1. CDR3 protein: CASRVTGGRYEQYF. The CDR3 DNA is TGTGCCAGCAGAGTGACAGGGGGGCGATACGAGCAGTACTTC.